This TCR beta chain appears in the sequencing data of a study of long-term antiretroviral therapy in people with HIV (dated by TCRdb to 2021 to 2024). About the full investigation: Collection of the earliest samples took place about a decade ahead of the 2015 WHO recommendation for immediate ART, at a time when ART was typically delayed until CD4 counts fell. A retrospective serial study tested whether changes in peripheral blood TRB repertoire composition and diversity were associated with ART initiation and durable HIV suppression. From a few dozen adults with confirmed HIV infection, the cohort provided under 200 cryopreserved PBMC samples, gathered serially across a mean of about six years (range 1-12). About 35% of the 30 participants with HIV were female. No cross-contamination during QIAcube processing was shown when test extractions of a monoclonal T-cell line were performed alongside about 33 polyclonal samples. The investigation overall reported the following: Starting ART was linked to a significant rise in TRB diversity, yet even with long-term ART the diversity remained significantly lower than in transplant donor controls. Inferences about post-ART repertoire changes are limited because no data were available on ART adherence, viral resistance or therapy changes. Unsorted PBMC were profiled instead of sorted CD4+ and CD8+ T cells because pre-ART samples had limited cell numbers. Samples dated from the mid-2000s to the late 2010s, and the ART regimens used may be less effective than current ones. Owing to limited PBMC availability, only the TCR beta chain was sequenced, without alpha chain pairing. At every time point, the repertoire was dominated by expanded TRB clones first identified before ART initiation, although this dominance fluctuated and, in many PLHIV, declined after ART. Compared with controls, HIV repertoires had narrower CDR3 length ranges, and the network structure pointed to an antigen-experienced repertoire that shifted only slightly toward naive after ART.

The CDR3 goes from the cysteine to the phenylalanine over 14 residues. The entry retains the CDR3 DNA only, 42 bases that are in frame from base 1. V is reduced by 6 bases and J by 0 bases, leaving a spacing of 10 bases between them. The germline V gene (reference sequence) provides CDR1 SEHNR and CDR2 FQNEAQ. Participants were included only if at least one PBMC sample before ART initiation and at least two post-ART samples were available. Treatment was received in the United States of America by all participants with HIV. Before DNA extraction, cryopreserved samples containing 1-10 million PBMC were thawed and washed. At the time of the earliest PBMC sample, participants with HIV were aged between about 20 and 60 years. Per participant, PBMC samples came from 1-4 timepoints prior to ART initiation and 2-8 timepoints following ART initiation, for a median of 7 samples. Serial HIV viral load, CD4+ T-cell count, ART history and demographic data were obtained for every participant. Genomic DNA was extracted from unsorted PBMC with a Qiagen kit on a QIAcube, processed in batches of 12 samples.

The immunoSEQ hsTCRB v3.0 assay was used at survey level resolution to sequence the TRB variable region. The target sequencing depth for TRB was about 40,000-55,000 T-cell genomes per sample. Pooled TRB libraries were sequenced on an Illumina MiSeq with a v3 150-cycle kit. From the authors' description of their analysis: Repertoire analysis ran in R within a reproducible Nextflow workflow covering QC, data transformation and analysis. Custom analyses were implemented in LymphoSeq2, an R package for AIRR-Seq data exploration. A handful of samples yielding fewer than 5000 total TRB sequences were excluded, leaving more than 150 analyzed HIV repertoires. Among the 188 retained HIV repertoires, 55 to 65 were collected before ART initiation and over 120 were collected after ART initiation. Repertoires were downsampled to 5000 TRB nucleotide sequences, with summary statistics averaged over 100 downsampling iterations. TRB sequences were retained for analysis only if CDR3 regions of at least seven amino acids were present. Diversity was assessed using a clonality score derived from Shannon entropy and using the Gini coefficient. In the repertoire networks, any two of the top 5000 CDR3 amino acid sequences were connected whenever the two sequences differed by an edit distance of one. For TRB CDR3 amino acid sequences, GLIPH2 was used to predict antigen specificity groups and MHC restriction. To flag known associations with CMV, EBV, HIV or tissue antigens, CDR3 amino acid sequences were compared against VDJdb and McPAS-TCR. Pre-ART, post-ART and control groups were compared with Wilcoxon signed-rank tests and Holm-Bonferroni correction. The source is immuneACCESS, and TCRdb retained only in-frame sequences with V and J called. Part of the clones is not carried over; for the studies checked, unresolved V genes explain less than half of this, and the remainder is unexplained. Clone size and V and J calls were adopted from that table, with D and trimming inferred from the DNA. The sample yields roughly 11,000 clones; 70% to 85% were counted once. In total, the top ten clones hold more than 10% of the sample.

This clone has a single count. Its antigen specificity is not known. Base quality data are lacking; no much larger clone is found one base away. The TCR originated in a man in his forties with HIV. Sequences were derived from unsorted PBMCs, sampled approximately 3.2 years before starting antiretroviral therapy. The sequence links TRBV7-9 to TRBJ2-3; the D gene identity is not certain. The DNA is TGTGCCAGCAGAAAACCGGGCAGCACAGATACGCAGTATTTT. Translated, it gives CASRKPGSTDTQYF.